The T cell receptor beta chain described here comes from a study of cytomegalovirus exposure and HLA in healthy donors. 60 Vbeta and 13 Jbeta primers were used in PCR. Repertoires were generated with immunoSEQ multiplex PCR, while TCRdb's copy carries only in-frame clones and drops some. Recorded for this sample: 190,000 or so clones. This receptor was identified in a boy aged 10-17 years in good health and CMV-seronegative. The sample consisted of PBMCs.

The CDR3 region is CASSLVRGSNQPQHF. The CDR3, as DNA: TGTGCCAGCAGCTTAGTCAGGGGAAGCAATCAGCCCCAGCATTTT. The gene calls are TRBV7-8 and TRBJ1-5; D is perhaps TRBD1 (6 bases). V gave up 1 base and J gave up 1 base, with 8 bases separating them. Germline V gene data show CDR1 as SGHVS and CDR2 as FQNEAQ. The CDR3 has 15 residues.